The next 28 T cell receptor beta chains were all read from a single sample in a study of CD8 T cells in Susac syndrome. Reverse transcription of roughly 0.5 to 1 ug RNA used random hexamers. TCRdb reprocessed the immunoSEQ multiplex PCR reads via MiXCR and lists one record per CDR3 protein. The data show around 150,000 distinct CDR3 sequences, with over 85% seen just once and over 0.11% held by the top ten. Sequencing was performed on CD4+ T cells from PBMCs. All receptors come from a human donor in good health.

The V gene is TRBV3-1, the J gene TRBJ2-7; 11 positions match TRBD2. The germline CDR1 and CDR2 sequences are LGHDT and YNNKEL (reference sequence). J lost 6 bases, V lost 0 bases, and 4 bases had no gene match. This CDR3 contains 15 residues. The CDR3 loop is CASSQDNSGGAEQYF. The CDR3 region has the DNA TGTGCCAGCAGCCAAGATAATAGCGGGGGGGCCGAGCAGTACTTC.

V and J are TRBV2 and TRBJ1-6, with D maybe TRBD1 (5 bases). The CDR3 spans 14 residues. Per the germline V gene, CDR1 is SNHLY and CDR2 is FYNNEI. Trimming took off 8 bases at V and 7 bases at J, with 15 bases between the two ends. The CDR3 DNA is TGTGCCAGCTCGCAGAGGGGAGGGAATTCACCCCTCCACTTT. Its protein is CASSQRGGNSPLHF.

The V gene is TRBV6-5, the J gene TRBJ1-3; unclear D gene. The germline CDR1 and CDR2 sequences are MNHEY and SVGAGI. This CDR3 comprises 17 residues. Trimming left V 2 bases short and J 0 bases short, with 14 bases between. The CDR3 nucleotides read TGTGCCAGCAGTTACACCTACAGAGCCTCCTCTGGAAACACCATATATTTT. Encoded protein: CASSYTYRASSGNTIYF.

V and J are TRBV3-1 and TRBJ1-5; TRBD1 matches 9 bases. CDR1 and CDR2 (germline): LGHDT, YNNKEL (reference sequence). CDR3 length: 14 amino acids. J was trimmed by 7 bases and V by 2 bases; bases with no gene match: 3. Written as DNA, the CDR3 is TGTGCCAGCAGCCAAATCGGACAGGGGCAGCCCCAGCATTTT. It specifies CASSQIGQGQPQHF.

This clonotype is a singleton in its sample. J is TRBJ1-6 and V is TRBV5-1; TRBD1 aligns across 8 bases. Looked up from germline, CDR1 is SGHRS and CDR2 is YFSETQ. Trimming took 4 bases from V and 11 from J; bases not matched to a gene: 11. The CDR3 spans 15 residues. The CDR3 spells CASSKRTGSETPLHF. In nucleotides, the CDR3 is TGCGCCAGCAGCAAACGGACAGGGAGTGAGACACCCCTCCACTTT.

The chain couples TRBV20-1 to TRBJ1-4; no firm D call. With 1 base removed from V and 8 bases from J, the gap between germline ends came to 11 bases. Per germline, CDR1 DFQATT and CDR2 SNEGSKA (reference sequence). CDR3 length: 13 residues. CDR3 protein: CSARGPEAEKLFF. In DNA form, the CDR3 reads TGCAGTGCTAGAGGCCCCGAGGCGGAAAAACTGTTTTTT.

The chain uses TRBV7-2 and TRBJ2-5; D is undetermined. The V and J ends lost 1 base and 8 bases respectively, with 5 bases between them. The CDR3 has 11 residues. CDR1 and CDR2 (germline): SGHTA, FQGNSA. CDR3 residues: CASSLEFTQYF. Here the CDR3 DNA reads TGTGCCAGCAGCTTAGAGTTCACCCAGTACTTC.

The CDR3 nucleotides read TGCAGTGCTAGCGGACGTAGGCTAGCGGGGGGGGCCGTGACATACGAGCAGTACTTC. It yields the protein CSASGRRLAGGAVTYEQYF. This chain connects TRBV20-1 to TRBJ2-7; 12 bases line up with TRBD2. CDR3 length equals 19 residues. The V segment lost 3 bases and the J segment 4 bases; nucleotides outside the gene matches: 19. In germline, CDR1 is DFQATT, CDR2 SNEGSKA (reference sequence).

The chain carries TRBV20-1 and TRBJ1-2; a weak D match, TRBD1 (6 bases). Germline CDR1 is DFQATT and CDR2 is SNEGSKA (reference sequence). V gave up 6 bases and J gave up 4 bases, with 18 bases separating them. This CDR3 comprises 14 residues. The CDR3 region has the DNA TGCAGTGCGCCCCGGAACCGGGACACCTATGGCTACACCTTC. Protein: CSAPRNRDTYGYTF.

This chain uses TRBV6-1 with TRBJ2-3; tentatively, D is TRBD1 (6 bases). The CDR3 length is 17 residues. V gave up 6 bases and J gave up 0 bases, with 19 bases separating them. Germline CDR1 is MNHNS and CDR2 is SASEGT. The CDR3 sequence is CASRQRYRVPSTDTQYF. DNA of the CDR3: TGTGCCAGCAGGCAACGATACAGGGTCCCTAGCACAGATACGCAGTATTTT.

This clonotype was seen just once. This rearrangement joins TRBV6-6 to TRBJ1-2; TRBD1 matches 7 bases. The trim removed 4 bases at V and 6 bases at J, leaving 11 bases unmatched. CDR1 is MNHNY, CDR2 SVGAGI, per germline (reference sequence). The CDR3 consists of 15 residues. As DNA, the CDR3 is TGTGCCAGCAGTTCACCAGGGGGGCGCGTGAATGGCTACACCTTC. The encoded protein is CASSSPGGRVNGYTF.

This clonotype was detected a few times. The rearrangement joins TRBV29-1 to TRBJ1-5; perhaps TRBD1 as D (6 bases). The CDR3 runs to 13 residues. The V end was cut by 7 bases, the J end by 4 bases, with 14 bases between. Germline assignment: CDR1 SQVTM and CDR2 ANQGSEA. The CDR3 nucleotides are TGCAGCGCCTTACAGGGAACGAATCAGCCCCAGCATTTT. Amino acid sequence: CSALQGTNQPQHF.

V gene TRBV7-9 combines with J gene TRBJ1-1; no clear D gene. The germline gives CDR1 SEHNR, CDR2 FQNEAQ (reference sequence). CDR3 length: 15 residues. V lost 3 bases, J lost 5 bases, and 16 bases lay in between. CDR3 residues: CASSFQTAWGTEAFF. In DNA, the CDR3 is TGTGCCAGCAGCTTTCAGACGGCTTGGGGAACTGAAGCTTTCTTT.

The chain links TRBV11-2 to TRBJ1-2; perhaps TRBD1 as D (6 bases). Per germline, CDR1 SGHAT and CDR2 FQNNGV. The CDR3 contains 13 residues. Trimming stripped 4 bases from V and 4 bases from J, with 10 bases between. CDR3 nucleotides: TGTGCCAGCAGCTGGACAGTAGGCTATGGCTACACCTTC. Translation gives CASSWTVGYGYTF.

This clonotype came up once. The rearrangement links TRBV27 to TRBJ2-1; tentatively, D is TRBD2 (6 bases). This CDR3 spans 13 amino acids. Trimming removed 5 bases at V and 10 bases at J, with 15 bases between. In germline, CDR1 is MNHEY, CDR2 SMNVEV (reference sequence). The CDR3 bases are TGTGCCAGCAGTCGTCAGCGGGTTTGGGAGCAGTTCTTC. Its protein product is CASSRQRVWEQFF.

The chain is built from TRBV6-5 and TRBJ2-7, with D perhaps matching TRBD1 or TRBD2 (5 bases each). This CDR3 comprises 15 residues. Germline V gene sequence: CDR1 MNHEY, CDR2 SVGAGI. Trimming took 5 bases from V and 2 from J, leaving 16 bases between them. CDR3 loop: CASSPTGTLPYEQYF. The CDR3 bases are TGTGCCAGCAGTCCCACCGGGACCCTCCCCTACGAGCAGTACTTC.

V is TRBV7-9 and J is TRBJ1-3; D ambiguous. V was pared by 11 bases and J by 0 bases, with 14 bases between. Looked up from germline, CDR1 is SEHNR and CDR2 is FQNEAQ (reference sequence). CDR3 length equals 14 residues. CDR3 amino acids: CACPTEPSGNTIYF. The CDR3 DNA reads TGTGCCTGCCCAACAGAGCCCTCTGGAAACACCATATATTTT.

This chain links TRBV5-1 with TRBJ1-1; 8 bases agree with TRBD1. The CDR3 loop spans 15 amino acids. With V trimmed by 3 bases and J by 4 bases, 8 bases remained unmatched. Germline CDR1 reads SGHRS; CDR2 reads YFSETQ. DNA of the CDR3: TGCGCCAGCAGCTCGCCGGGACAGGCAGGCACTGAAGCTTTCTTT. Translation: CASSSPGQAGTEAFF.

The chain uses TRBV12-3 or TRBV12-4 and TRBJ1-4; no clear D gene. The length of the CDR3 is 15 residues. V dropped 3 bases and J dropped 6 bases, with 14 bases sitting between them. CDR3 nucleotides: TGTGCCAGCAGTTTGGTGCCGACATTTGATGAAAAACTGTTTTTT. The encoded protein is CASSLVPTFDEKLFF.

The chain employs TRBV19 and TRBJ2-5, with 9 nucleotides matching TRBD1. Trimming cost V 9 bases and J 4 bases; bases outside gene matches: 3. The CDR3 has 12 residues. Germline V gene lookup returns CDR1 LNHDA and CDR2 SQIVND (reference sequence). CDR3: CASNRGRETQYF. CDR3 nucleotides: TGTGCCAGCAACAGGGGGCGAGAGACCCAGTACTTC.

This rearrangement joins TRBV7-3 to TRBJ1-2; D unclear. Germline lookup yields CDR1 SGHTA and CDR2 FQGTGA. With 6 bases removed from V and 9 bases from J, the gap between germline ends came to 17 bases. The CDR3 is made up of 13 amino acids. The DNA for the CDR3 is TGTGCCAGCAGGCCCACGTCCTCCGGGCGCTACACCTTC. Amino acids: CASRPTSSGRYTF.

The V call is TRBV3-1, the J call TRBJ1-2, with 10 bases lining up with TRBD1. The V and J ends lost 1 base and 6 bases, in that order; junction bases with no gene match: 11. The CDR3 is made up of 17 amino acids. The germline gives CDR1 LGHDT, CDR2 YNNKEL (reference sequence). CDR3 loop: CASSQGTRGQGRNGYTF. In DNA form, the CDR3 reads TGTGCCAGCAGCCAAGGTACCAGGGGACAGGGGCGTAATGGCTACACCTTC. The full variable domain, its missing parts supplied by reference TRBV3-1 and TRBJ1-2, is DTAVSQTPKYLVTQMGNDKSIKCEQNLGHDTMYWYKQDSKKFLKIMFSYNNKELIINETVPNRFSPKSPDKAHLNLHINSLELGDSAVYFCASSQGTRGQGRNGYTFGSGTRLTVV.

The rearrangement joins TRBV19 to TRBJ1-5, with D possibly matching TRBD1 (6 bases). The V gene lost 4 bases and the J gene lost 7 bases, with 14 bases spanning the gap. There are 14 residues in the CDR3. The germline V gene encodes CDR1 LNHDA and CDR2 SQIVND (reference sequence). Here the CDR3 reads CASSTGQGWQPQHF. CDR3 DNA: TGTGCCAGTAGTACCGGGCAGGGGTGGCAGCCCCAGCATTTT.

This chain uses TRBV30 with TRBJ2-5, with no clear D. This CDR3 comprises 13 residues. Trimming shortened V by 2 bases and J by 0 bases, and 7 bases separated the two germline ends. From germline, CDR1 is GTSNPN and CDR2 SVGIG (reference sequence). CDR3 nucleotides: TGTGCCTGGAGTCGGATGCACCAAGAGACCCAGTACTTC. Translated: CAWSRMHQETQYF.

The chain carries TRBV4-1 and TRBJ1-2; a possible D gene is TRBD1 (5 bases). Looked up from germline, CDR1 is MGHRA and CDR2 is YSYEKL. The CDR3 is made up of 13 amino acids. With 5 bases removed from V and 6 bases from J, the gap between germline ends came to 13 bases. The CDR3 nucleotides read TGCGCCAGCAGCTTGGGATTAGGGGATGGCTACACCTTC. Protein product: CASSLGLGDGYTF.

The V call is TRBV2, the J call TRBJ2-3; tentatively, D is TRBD2 (6 bases). This CDR3 region has 14 residues. Looked up from germline, CDR1 is SNHLY and CDR2 is FYNNEI. V was cut by 3 bases and J by 3 bases, with 10 bases left in between. The CDR3 spells CASSDRLGTDTQYF. CDR3 DNA sequence: TGTGCCAGCAGTGACCGACTAGGGACAGATACGCAGTATTTT.

The V and J genes are TRBV15 and TRBJ2-1; D uncertain. Germline CDR1 is LNHNV and CDR2 is YYDKDF (reference sequence). This CDR3 has 14 amino acids. Trimming cost V 0 bases and J 8 bases, with 11 bases left between them. The CDR3 DNA reads TGTGCCACCAGCAGAGATCGAGGCCAGGATGAGCAGTTCTTC. This translates into CATSRDRGQDEQFF.

This sequence joins TRBV11-2 and TRBJ1-2; 10 bases are shared with TRBD1. The junction had 8 bases not matched to a gene; V was cut back by 5 bases and J by 2 bases. Germline CDR1 reads SGHAT; CDR2 reads FQNNGV. This CDR3 region has 16 residues. CDR3 residues: CASSPIRQGANYGYTF. The CDR3 nucleotides read TGTGCCAGCAGCCCCATACGACAGGGGGCGAACTATGGCTACACCTTC.